What follows is one TCR beta chain and its context. The antigen remains undetermined. V lost 4 bases to trimming and J lost 1 base, with 15 bases between them. The germline V gene has CDR1 SGHDT and CDR2 YYEEEE. This CDR3 contains 15 residues. The data derive from a study of shared clonotypes between healthy human individuals. General study results and limits: For sorted subsets, rarefaction showed incomplete sequencing despite large depth. Lower generation probabilities were found for non-shared clonotypes than for those shared by all four donors.

The repertoire was sequenced with immunoSEQ multiplex PCR; TCRdb's copy has only in-frame clones and lacks some. The table records 2 million to 2.5 million clones, about 95% of them present only once. CD45RO-negative cells were positively selected for CCR7, leaving out terminally differentiated effector memory CD45RA+ cells. The specimen sequenced was naive CD8+ T cells sorted from blood. The sequence derives from a man younger than 30 in good health. The rearrangement joins TRBV5-6 to TRBJ2-7; D is perhaps TRBD2 (6 bases). Written as DNA, the CDR3 is TGTGCCAGCAGCCGGGCGGCGGGGCGTTCCTACGAGCAGTACTTC. This encodes CASSRAAGRSYEQYF.